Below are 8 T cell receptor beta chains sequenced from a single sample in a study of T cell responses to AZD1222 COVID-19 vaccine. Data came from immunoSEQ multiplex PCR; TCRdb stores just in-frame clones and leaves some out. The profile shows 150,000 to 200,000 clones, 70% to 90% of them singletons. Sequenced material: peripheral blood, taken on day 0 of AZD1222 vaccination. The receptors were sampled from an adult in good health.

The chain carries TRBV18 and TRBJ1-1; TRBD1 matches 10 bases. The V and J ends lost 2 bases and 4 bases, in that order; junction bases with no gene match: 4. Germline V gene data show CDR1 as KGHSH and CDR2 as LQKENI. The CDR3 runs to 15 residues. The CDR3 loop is CASSPGTGVATEAFF. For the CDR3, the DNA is TGTGCCAGCTCACCAGGGACAGGGGTAGCCACTGAAGCTTTCTTT.

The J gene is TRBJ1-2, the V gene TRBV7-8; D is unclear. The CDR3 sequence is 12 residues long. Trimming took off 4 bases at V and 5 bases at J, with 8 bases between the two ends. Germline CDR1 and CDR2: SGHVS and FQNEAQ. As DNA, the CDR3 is TGTGCCAGCAGCTCTCAAGAATATGGCTACACCTTC. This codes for CASSSQEYGYTF.

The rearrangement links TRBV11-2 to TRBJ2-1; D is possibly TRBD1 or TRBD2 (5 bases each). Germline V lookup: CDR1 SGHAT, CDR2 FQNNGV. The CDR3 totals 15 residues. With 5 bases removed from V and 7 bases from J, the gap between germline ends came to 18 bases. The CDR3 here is CASSNGDPSGNEQFF. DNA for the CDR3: TGTGCCAGCAGCAACGGGGACCCCTCGGGGAATGAGCAGTTCTTC.

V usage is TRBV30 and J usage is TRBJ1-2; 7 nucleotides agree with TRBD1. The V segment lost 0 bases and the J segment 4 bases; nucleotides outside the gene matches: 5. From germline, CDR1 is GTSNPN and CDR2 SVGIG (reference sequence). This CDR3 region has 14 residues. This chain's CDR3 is CAWSVSAGGYGYTF. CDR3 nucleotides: TGTGCCTGGAGTGTTTCTGCAGGGGGCTATGGCTACACCTTC.

The CDR3 sequence is CASSLEGGLETQYF. The CDR3 nucleotides are TGTGCCAGCAGCTTAGAAGGGGGCTTGGAGACCCAGTACTTC. This chain uses TRBV7-2 with TRBJ2-5; the match to TRBD1 covers 7 bases. CDR1 is SGHTA, CDR2 FQGNSA, per germline. V lost 1 base and J lost 5; bases outside the gene matches: 4. The CDR3 runs 14 residues.

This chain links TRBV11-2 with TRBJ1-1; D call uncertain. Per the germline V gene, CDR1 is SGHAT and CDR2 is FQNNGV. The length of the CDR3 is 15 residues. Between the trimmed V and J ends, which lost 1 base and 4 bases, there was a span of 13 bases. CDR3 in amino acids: CASSLGSSVGTEAFF. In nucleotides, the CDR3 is TGTGCCAGCAGCTTAGGCTCGTCGGTTGGCACTGAAGCTTTCTTT. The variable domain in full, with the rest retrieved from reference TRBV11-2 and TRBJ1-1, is EAGVAQSPRYKIIEKRQSVAFWCNPISGHATLYWYQQILGQGPKLLIQFQNNGVVDDSQLPKDRFSAERLKGVDSTLKIQPAKLEDSAVYLCASSLGSSVGTEAFFGQGTRLTVV.

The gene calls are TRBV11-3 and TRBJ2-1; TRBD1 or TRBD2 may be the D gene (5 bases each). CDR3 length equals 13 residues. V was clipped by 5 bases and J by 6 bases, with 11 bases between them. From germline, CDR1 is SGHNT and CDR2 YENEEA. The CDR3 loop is CASSPWDGNEQFF. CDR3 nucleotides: TGTGCCAGCAGCCCCTGGGACGGCAATGAGCAGTTCTTC.

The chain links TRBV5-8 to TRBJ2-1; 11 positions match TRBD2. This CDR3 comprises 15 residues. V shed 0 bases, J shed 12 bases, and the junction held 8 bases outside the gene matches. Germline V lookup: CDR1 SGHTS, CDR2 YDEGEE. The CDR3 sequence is CASSLGLAGTDGQFF. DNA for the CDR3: TGTGCCAGCAGCTTGGGACTAGCGGGGACGGATGGGCAGTTCTTC.